This passage covers 21 T cell receptor beta chains from one sample sequenced in a study of neurological immune-mediated disorders. TCRdb re-called the 5' RACE reads through MiXCR, storing one row per CDR3 protein. The sample has roughly 52,000 distinct CDR3 sequences, roughly 3.8% seen once. The sample consisted of PBMCs. The receptors were gathered from a man aged 55 to 70 with multiple sclerosis.

This clonotype has at least ten counts. J is TRBJ2-2 and V is TRBV19; 9 nucleotides line up with TRBD1. This CDR3 contains 14 residues. Germline V gene data show CDR1 as LNHDA and CDR2 as SQIVND (reference sequence). With 10 bases clipped from V and 1 base from J, the junction kept 4 bases outside the gene matches. The CDR3 nucleotides are TGTGCCACCACAGGGGGCCGGAACACCGGGGAGCTGTTTTTT. Translated: CATTGGRNTGELFF.

This clonotype was observed many times. The chain combines TRBV9 with TRBJ1-1; tentative D call: TRBD1 (5 bases). Germline V gene sequence: CDR1 SGDLS, CDR2 YYNGEE. The CDR3 is 15 residues long. V dropped 0 bases and J dropped 1 base, with 10 bases sitting between them. The CDR3 region is CASSVAQGRNTEAFF. The DNA of the CDR3 is TGTGCCAGCAGCGTAGCTCAGGGCCGGAACACTGAAGCTTTCTTT.

This clonotype was counted many times. The chain has TRBV10-3 and TRBJ1-5, with D tentatively TRBD1 (5 bases). The CDR3 consists of 16 residues. V was clipped by 6 bases and J by 2 bases, with 17 bases between them. Germline CDR1 and CDR2: ENHRY and SYGVKD. CDR3 loop: CAISREGRVGNQPQHF. In DNA, the CDR3 is TGTGCCATCAGCAGGGAGGGCAGGGTTGGCAATCAGCCCCAGCATTTT.

This clonotype was seen more than once but under ten times. This may arise from a read error, as a much more abundant clone is one base away. This chain links TRBV15 with TRBJ1-1; no clear D gene. The V end was cut by 7 bases, the J end by 3 bases, with 15 bases between. The CDR3 spans 14 residues. Germline CDR1 is LNHNV and CDR2 is YYDKDF (reference sequence). The CDR3 coding sequence is TGTGCCACCAACCCGGCAGCTACTTACACTGAAGCTTTCTTT. It is translated as CATNPAATYTEAFF.

This clonotype has ten or more counts. V usage is TRBV20-1 and J usage is TRBJ1-5; D gene ambiguous. V shed 3 bases and J shed 7 bases, with 10 bases lying between them. Germline assignment: CDR1 DFQATT and CDR2 SNEGSKA (reference sequence). CDR3 size: 12 residues. The CDR3 spells CSASHSGQPQHF. The CDR3, as DNA: TGCAGTGCTAGTCACTCGGGGCAGCCCCAGCATTTT.

This clonotype was picked up many times. The rearrangement links TRBV2 to TRBJ1-5; D perhaps matches TRBD1 (5 bases). There are 15 residues in the CDR3. Germline loops: CDR1 SNHLY, CDR2 FYNNEI. Trimming took 1 base from V and 2 from J, leaving 9 bases between them. The CDR3: CASSEEGSGNQPQHF. The CDR3 coding sequence is TGTGCCAGCAGTGAAGAGGGGTCGGGCAATCAGCCCCAGCATTTT.

This clonotype was recorded many times. The chain carries TRBV7-2 and TRBJ2-1; 9 nucleotides match TRBD2. The CDR3 loop spans 16 amino acids. Germline V lookup: CDR1 SGHTA, CDR2 FQGNSA. Unmatched junction bases numbered 14, after V lost 6 bases and J lost 8 bases. The CDR3 DNA is TGTGCCAGCAGACATACTAGGACTAGCGCGCAGGATGAGCAGTTCTTC. Its translation: CASRHTRTSAQDEQFF.

In its sample, this clonotype was seen many times. The V gene is TRBV10-2, the J gene TRBJ2-2; 9 nucleotides agree with TRBD1. Germline CDR1 is WSHSY and CDR2 is SAAADI. The CDR3 consists of 15 residues. V lost 11 bases, J lost 0 bases, and 7 bases stayed unmatched. The chain's CDR3 is CAWDRVPANTGELFF. The CDR3, as DNA: TGCGCCTGGGACAGGGTCCCTGCGAACACCGGGGAGCTGTTTTTT.

This clonotype turned up a few times. This chain joins TRBV20-1 and TRBJ2-3; 10 bases align to TRBD1. The V gene end was trimmed by 6 bases and the J gene end by 4 bases; junction bases not matched to a gene: 13. Germline lookup yields CDR1 DFQATT and CDR2 SNEGSKA (reference sequence). The CDR3 extends over 16 amino acids. CDR3 protein: CSAIVPGQGPSDTQYF. The CDR3 nucleotides read TGCAGTGCAATTGTCCCGGGACAGGGGCCTTCAGATACGCAGTATTTT.

This clonotype was seen ten or more times. The chain recombines TRBV20-1 with TRBJ1-3; a weak D match, TRBD1 (5 bases). Per germline, CDR1 DFQATT and CDR2 SNEGSKA (reference sequence). V was shortened by 5 bases and J by 1 base, with 21 bases between the two germline ends. CDR3 length: 17 residues. CDR3 region: CSALNPLQGSSGNTIYF. In DNA form, the CDR3 reads TGCAGTGCTCTAAACCCCCTCCAGGGATCATCTGGAAACACCATATATTTT.

This clonotype came up many times. The rearrangement links TRBV20-1 to TRBJ1-2; D ambiguous. The CDR3 covers 11 residues. CDR1 and CDR2 from the germline V gene are DFQATT and SNEGSKA (reference sequence). V lost 2 bases, J lost 8 bases, and 9 bases lay in between. The CDR3 spells CSARNIRGYTF. CDR3 DNA: TGCAGTGCTAGAAATATCAGGGGCTACACCTTC.

In its sample, this clonotype was seen many times. The V and J genes are TRBV20-1 and TRBJ1-1, with D uncertain. This CDR3 has 13 amino acids. The germline V and J ends were trimmed by 1 base and 6 bases, with 12 bases remaining between them. CDR1 is DFQATT, CDR2 SNEGSKA, per germline (reference sequence). CDR3: CSARVVSVSEAFF. In nucleotides, the CDR3 is TGCAGTGCTAGAGTGGTCTCAGTATCTGAAGCTTTCTTT.

This clonotype was seen only a few times. The chain couples TRBV5-1 to TRBJ1-3; the match to TRBD1 covers 7 bases. Germline V gene sequence: CDR1 SGHRS, CDR2 YFSETQ. CDR3 size: 14 residues. Unmatched junction bases numbered 3, after V lost 4 bases and J lost 2 bases. The CDR3 DNA follows: TGCGCCAGCAGCCCCGGACAGGCTGGAAACACCATATATTTT. Amino acids: CASSPGQAGNTIYF.

This clonotype was observed many times. CDR3 amino acids: CSASLATSGVTDTQYF. The CDR3 bases are TGCAGTGCTTCACTGGCCACTAGCGGGGTCACAGATACGCAGTATTTT. V is TRBV20-1 and J is TRBJ2-3; the match to TRBD2 covers 10 bases. CDR1 DFQATT and CDR2 SNEGSKA come from the germline V gene (reference sequence). This CDR3 is 16 amino acids long. Trimming removed 5 bases from V and 2 bases from J; junction bases left unmatched: 10.

This clonotype occurred many times. V and J are TRBV5-1 and TRBJ1-1; perhaps TRBD1 as D (6 bases). The length of the CDR3 is 15 residues. The germline V gene has CDR1 SGHRS and CDR2 YFSETQ. Trimming took off 4 bases at V and 5 bases at J, with 18 bases between the two ends. The CDR3 sequence: CASSPITGSGTEAFF. In DNA, the CDR3 is TGCGCCAGCAGCCCGATCACAGGGAGTGGGACTGAAGCTTTCTTT.

This clonotype was recorded at least ten times. In nucleotides, the CDR3 is TGTGCCAGCAGTTATAGTCTCAGCCAGCCCCAGCATTTT. This sequence encodes CASSYSLSQPQHF. The chain combines TRBV6-6 with TRBJ1-5; unclear D gene. Germline assignment: CDR1 MNHNY and CDR2 SVGAGI (reference sequence). The CDR3 loop spans 13 amino acids. The germline V and J ends were trimmed by 3 bases and 7 bases, with 10 bases remaining between them.

This clonotype was counted many times. A much larger clone differs by one base, so this may be a read error. The rearrangement uses TRBV7-9 and TRBJ1-2, with a weak D call TRBD1 (5 bases). Germline assignment: CDR1 SEHNR and CDR2 FQNEAQ (reference sequence). Trimming stripped 5 bases from V and 6 bases from J, with 19 bases between. The CDR3 has 15 residues. The CDR3 DNA is TGTGCCAGCAGCCGGGCAAGAGGGGAGGCTAATGGCTACACCTTC. Its protein product is CASSRARGEANGYTF.

This clonotype occurred many times. The chain combines TRBV5-1 with TRBJ2-1; 13 bases agree with TRBD2. The length of the CDR3 is 15 residues. Germline V CDR1 and CDR2: SGHRS, YFSETQ. After removal of 2 bases from V and 9 bases from J, the junction contained 5 bases not matched to a gene. The DNA of the CDR3 is TGCGCCAGCAGCTTTACTAGCGGGGGGGCGGTTGAGCAGTTCTTC. Protein product: CASSFTSGGAVEQFF.

Ten or more counts support this clonotype. This rearrangement joins TRBV20-1 to TRBJ1-4; possibly TRBD1 for D (6 bases). Trimming left V 6 bases short and J 0 bases short, with 17 bases between. Germline values: CDR1 DFQATT, CDR2 SNEGSKA (reference sequence). This CDR3 is built from 16 residues. In DNA, the CDR3 is TGCAGTGCCCTTCTAACAGGGAATCCAACTAATGAAAAACTGTTTTTT. It encodes CSALLTGNPTNEKLFF.

Many counts were recorded for this clonotype. The genes are TRBV30 and TRBJ2-7; the D gene is possibly TRBD1 (5 bases). From germline, CDR1 is GTSNPN and CDR2 SVGIG (reference sequence). Trimming removed 0 bases from V and 4 bases from J, with 16 bases in between. The CDR3 length is 15 residues. The CDR3, as DNA: TGTGCCTGGAGTGTAACAGGACCCACGTCATACGAGCAGTACTTC. Translated: CAWSVTGPTSYEQYF.

This clonotype was counted at least ten times. The rearrangement uses TRBV9 and TRBJ2-3; 11 nucleotides line up with TRBD2. The CDR3 is 17 residues long. V lost 0 bases, J lost 5 bases, and 8 bases stayed unmatched. The germline V gene encodes CDR1 SGDLS and CDR2 YYNGEE. CDR3 nucleotides: TGTGCCAGCAGCGTAGATCTTAGCGGGGGGGCCGTAGATACGCAGTATTTT. This sequence encodes CASSVDLSGGAVDTQYF.